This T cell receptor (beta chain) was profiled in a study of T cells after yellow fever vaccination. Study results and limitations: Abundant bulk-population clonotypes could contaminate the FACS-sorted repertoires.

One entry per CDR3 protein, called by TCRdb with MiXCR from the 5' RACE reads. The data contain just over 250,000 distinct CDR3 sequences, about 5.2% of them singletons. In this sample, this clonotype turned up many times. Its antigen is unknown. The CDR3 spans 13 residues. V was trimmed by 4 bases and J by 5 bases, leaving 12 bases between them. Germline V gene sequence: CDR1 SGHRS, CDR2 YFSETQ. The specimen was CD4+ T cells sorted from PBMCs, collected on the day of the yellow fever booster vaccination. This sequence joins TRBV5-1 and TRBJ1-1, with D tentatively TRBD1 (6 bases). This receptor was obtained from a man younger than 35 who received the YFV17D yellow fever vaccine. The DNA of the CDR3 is TGCGCCAGCAGCCCAGGGGTCCGGACTGAAGCTTTCTTT. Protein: CASSPGVRTEAFF.